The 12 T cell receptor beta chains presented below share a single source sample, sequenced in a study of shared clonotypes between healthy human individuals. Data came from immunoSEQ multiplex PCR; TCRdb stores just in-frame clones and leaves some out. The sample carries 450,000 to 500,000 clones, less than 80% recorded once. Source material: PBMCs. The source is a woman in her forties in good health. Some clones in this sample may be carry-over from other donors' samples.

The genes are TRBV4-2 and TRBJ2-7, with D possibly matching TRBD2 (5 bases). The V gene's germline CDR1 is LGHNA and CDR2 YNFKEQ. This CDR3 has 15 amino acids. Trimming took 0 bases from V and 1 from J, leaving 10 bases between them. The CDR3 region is CASSQDVRRSYEQYF. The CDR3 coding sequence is TGTGCCAGCAGCCAAGATGTCCGGAGGTCCTACGAGCAGTACTTC.

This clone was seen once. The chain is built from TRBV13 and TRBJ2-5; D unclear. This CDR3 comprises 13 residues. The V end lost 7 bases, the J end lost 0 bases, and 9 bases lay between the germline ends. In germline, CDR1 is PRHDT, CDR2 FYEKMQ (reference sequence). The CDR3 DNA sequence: TGTGCCAGCAAGAACCTACACCAAGAGACCCAGTACTTC. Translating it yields CASKNLHQETQYF.

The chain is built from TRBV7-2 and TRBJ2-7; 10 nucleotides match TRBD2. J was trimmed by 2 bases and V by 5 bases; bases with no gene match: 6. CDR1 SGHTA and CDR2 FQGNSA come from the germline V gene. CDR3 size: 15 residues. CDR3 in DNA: TGTGCCAGCAGCAGGACTAGCGGACCCACCTACGAGCAGTACTTC. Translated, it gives CASSRTSGPTYEQYF.

DNA of the CDR3: TGCGCCAGCAGCTTGGGTGGGGACGCAGATACGCAGTATTTT. Residues: CASSLGGDADTQYF. The J gene is TRBJ2-3, the V gene TRBV5-1; D may correspond to TRBD1 or TRBD2 (5 bases each). CDR1 is SGHRS and CDR2 is YFSETQ in the germline V gene. Trimming cost V 0 bases and J 4 bases, with 9 bases left between them. This CDR3 region has 14 residues.

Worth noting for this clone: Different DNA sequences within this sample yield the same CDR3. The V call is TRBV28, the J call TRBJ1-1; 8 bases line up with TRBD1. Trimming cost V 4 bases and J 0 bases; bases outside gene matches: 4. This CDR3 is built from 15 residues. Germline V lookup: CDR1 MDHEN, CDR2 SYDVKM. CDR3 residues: CASSSTGAMNTEAFF. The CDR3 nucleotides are TGTGCCAGCAGTTCGACAGGGGCGATGAACACTGAAGCTTTCTTT.

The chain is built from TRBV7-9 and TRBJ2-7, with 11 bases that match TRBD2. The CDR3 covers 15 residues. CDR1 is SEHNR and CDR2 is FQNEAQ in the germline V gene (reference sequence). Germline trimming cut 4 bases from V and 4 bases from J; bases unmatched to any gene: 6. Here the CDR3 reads CASSSRGTSGYEQYF. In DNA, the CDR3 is TGTGCCAGCAGCTCGCGGGGGACTAGCGGATACGAGCAGTACTTC.

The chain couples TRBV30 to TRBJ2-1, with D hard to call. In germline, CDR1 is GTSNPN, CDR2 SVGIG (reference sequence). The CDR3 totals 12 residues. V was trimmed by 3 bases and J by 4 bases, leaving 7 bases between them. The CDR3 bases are TGTGCCTGGAGACCCGTGTACAATGAGCAGTTCTTC. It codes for CAWRPVYNEQFF.

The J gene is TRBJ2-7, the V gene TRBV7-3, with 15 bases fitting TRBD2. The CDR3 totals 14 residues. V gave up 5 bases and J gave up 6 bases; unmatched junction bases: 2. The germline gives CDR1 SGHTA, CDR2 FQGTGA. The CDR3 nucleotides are TGTGCCAGCAGCACGGGACTAGCGGGAGGCGAGCAGTACTTC. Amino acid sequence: CASSTGLAGGEQYF.

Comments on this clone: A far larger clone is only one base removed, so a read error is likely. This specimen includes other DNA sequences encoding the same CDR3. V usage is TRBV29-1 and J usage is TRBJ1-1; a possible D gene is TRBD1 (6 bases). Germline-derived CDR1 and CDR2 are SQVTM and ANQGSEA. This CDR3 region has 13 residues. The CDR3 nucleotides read TGCAGCGTTAACGAACAGGGAGTCGGCGAAGCTTTCTTC. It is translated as CSVNEQGVGEAFF.

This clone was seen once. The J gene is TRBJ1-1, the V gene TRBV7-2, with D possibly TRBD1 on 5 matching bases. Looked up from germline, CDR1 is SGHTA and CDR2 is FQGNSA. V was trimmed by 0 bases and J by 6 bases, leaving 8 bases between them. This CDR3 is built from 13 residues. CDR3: CASSLAGAPEAFF. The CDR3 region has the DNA TGTGCCAGCAGCTTAGCTGGGGCTCCTGAAGCTTTCTTT.

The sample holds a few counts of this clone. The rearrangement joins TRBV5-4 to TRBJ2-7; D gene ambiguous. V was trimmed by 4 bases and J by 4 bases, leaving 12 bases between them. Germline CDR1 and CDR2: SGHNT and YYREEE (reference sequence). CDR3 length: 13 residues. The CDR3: CASSMGWRYEQYF. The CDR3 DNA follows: TGTGCCAGCAGCATGGGGTGGCGGTACGAGCAGTACTTC.

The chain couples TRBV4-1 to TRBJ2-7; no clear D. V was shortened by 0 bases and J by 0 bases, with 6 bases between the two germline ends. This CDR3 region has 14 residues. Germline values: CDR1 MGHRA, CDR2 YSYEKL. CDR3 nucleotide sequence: TGCGCCAGCAGCCAAGAAGCGCCCTCCTACGAGCAGTACTTC. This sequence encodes CASSQEAPSYEQYF.